These T cell receptor beta chains were read from a single sample in a study of blood T cells in healthy people across ages. TCRdb called the 5' RACE reads again in MiXCR, with one record for every CDR3 protein. The table shows 710,000 or so distinct CDR3 sequences, with approximately 31% occurring only once. Sequencing was performed on blood. These receptors were taken from a woman aged 80 or over in good health. CDR3s include the opening cysteine and the closing phenylalanine or tryptophan. Clone size is given for some rows only: seen once, a few or many times, or a class if the clone is expanded.

size: NA; V: TRBV5-5; J: TRBJ1-2; CDR3: CASSGETGSYGYTF
size: many; V: TRBV24-1; J: TRBJ2-5; CDR3: CATSAQSRETQYF
size: few; V: TRBV12-3/TRBV12-4; J: TRBJ2-7; CDR3: CASKWAGASYERYF
size: few; V: TRBV7-2; J: TRBJ1-1; CDR3: CASSEDWLLAFF
size: NA; V: TRBV27; J: TRBJ2-7; CDR3: CASSLRVGLAGSEQYF
size: few; V: TRBV28; J: TRBJ2-1; CDR3: CASSLLGSQYEQFF
size: NA; V: TRBV30; J: TRBJ2-7; CDR3: CASGSWASSYEQYF
size: NA; V: TRBV5-1; J: TRBJ2-3; CDR3: CASSLEQITDTQYF
size: many; V: TRBV29-1; J: TRBJ2-7; CDR3: CSAQSRDRGYEQYF
size: many; V: TRBV20-1; J: TRBJ2-3; CDR3: CSAKDRGKGTQYF
size: NA; V: TRBV5-1; J: TRBJ2-7; CDR3: CASSLEAGARYEQYF
size: few; V: TRBV15; J: TRBJ1-2; CDR3: CATSRDTVPSGGYTF
size: NA; V: TRBV5-1; J: TRBJ2-1; CDR3: CASSIDRGLAGGNEQFF